Shown below are 27 T cell receptor beta chains from a single sample sequenced in a study of blood T cells in healthy people across ages. Using a J-beta primer mix together with a sample-barcoded 5' primer, a second PCR was run for about 6 to 11 cycles. Via MiXCR, TCRdb re-called the 5' RACE reads, giving one row per CDR3 protein. The data contain approximately 2,000,000 distinct CDR3 sequences, around 42% of them singletons. The sample was blood. Receptors were obtained from a human donor in good health.

V and J are TRBV20-1 and TRBJ2-5; TRBD2 aligns across 13 bases. Trimming removed 3 bases from V and 5 bases from J; junction bases left unmatched: 6. The CDR3 is 15 residues long. Germline V CDR1 and CDR2: DFQATT, SNEGSKA (reference sequence). This CDR3 reads CSASPLAGGFETQYF. CDR3 DNA: TGCAGTGCTAGCCCACTAGCGGGGGGGTTTGAGACCCAGTACTTC.

Details on this clonotype: Here the CDR3 omits its conserved ending phenylalanine or tryptophan, so a read error is the likely source. The chain employs TRBV4-2 and TRBJ1-4; 7 nucleotides line up with TRBD1. Germline V gene sequence: CDR1 LGHNA, CDR2 YNFKEQ. V lost 0 bases, J lost 4 bases, and 5 bases stayed unmatched. This CDR3 is built from 16 residues. DNA for the CDR3: TGTGCCAGCAGCCAAGATTTACGGGACAGTAATGAAAAACTGTTTTTG. Amino acids: CASSQDLRDSNEKLFL.

The V call is TRBV2, the J call TRBJ1-2; no clear D. The CDR3 is made up of 13 amino acids. CDR1 is SNHLY, CDR2 FYNNEI, per germline. Trimming shortened V by 6 bases and J by 0 bases, and 8 bases separated the two germline ends. The chain's CDR3 is CASRPSPNYGYTF. CDR3 nucleotides: TGTGCCAGCAGGCCCAGTCCTAACTATGGCTACACCTTC.

Note on this clonotype: Mismatch with germline at one junction end may stem from a read error. The chain has TRBV13 and TRBJ1-6; D is unresolved. CDR1 and CDR2 (germline): PRHDT, FYEKMQ (reference sequence). The CDR3 contains 12 residues. CDR3 residues: CTSKDFSSPLHF. CDR3 bases: TGTACCAGCAAGGATTTCAGTTCACCCCTCCACTTT.

This clonotype was observed a handful of times. This chain joins TRBV12-3 or TRBV12-4 and TRBJ2-7; D gene unclear. V was clipped by 1 base and J by 4 bases, with 5 bases between them. CDR3 length: 12 residues. The DNA of the CDR3 is TGTGCCAGCAGTTTAGTCCATTACGAGCAGTACTTC. It translates to CASSLVHYEQYF.

There are many counts of this clonotype. One junction end disagrees with the germline gene, perhaps due to a read error. The J gene is TRBJ2-5, the V gene TRBV18; tentatively, D is TRBD1 (6 bases). Germline CDR1 reads KGHSH; CDR2 reads LQKENI. This CDR3 region has 14 residues. CDR3 in amino acids: CASSPWTAQETQYF. CDR3 coding DNA: TGCGCCAGCAGCCCCTGGACAGCTCAAGAGACCCAGTACTTC.

The rearrangement joins TRBV18 to TRBJ2-5, with D tentatively TRBD1 or TRBD2 (5 bases each). The V gene lost 6 bases and the J gene lost 3 bases, with 17 bases spanning the gap. CDR3 length equals 15 residues. The germline V gene has CDR1 KGHSH and CDR2 LQKENI. CDR3 sequence reads: CASSLGTDWKETQYF. The CDR3 DNA is TGTGCCAGCTCGCTGGGGACCGACTGGAAAGAGACCCAGTACTTC. Drawing the rest from reference TRBV18 and TRBJ2-5, the complete variable domain is NAGVMQNPRHLVRRRGQEARLRCSPMKGHSHVYWYRQLPEEGLKFMVYLQKENIIDESGMPKERFSAEFPKEGPSILRIQQVVRGDSAAYFCASSLGTDWKETQYFGPGTRLLVL.

The rearrangement uses TRBV7-2 and TRBJ2-1; 8 bases map to TRBD1. V shed 7 bases and J 1 base; nucleotides not matched to a gene: 12. CDR3 length equals 17 residues. In germline, CDR1 is SGHTA, CDR2 FQGNSA. CDR3: CASTQGGQGLSYNEQFF. The CDR3 bases are TGTGCCAGCACACAGGGAGGACAGGGCCTATCCTACAATGAGCAGTTCTTC. Supplemented by reference TRBV7-2 and TRBJ2-1, the full variable domain reads GAGVSQSPSNKVTEKGKDVELRCDPISGHTALYWYRQSLGQGLEFLIYFQGNSAPDKSGLPSDRFSAERTGGSVSTLTIQRTQQEDSAVYLCASTQGGQGLSYNEQFFGPGTRLTVL.

On this clonotype itself: One junction end does not reproduce the germline sequence, and a read error may be involved. The chain employs TRBV3-1 and TRBJ2-3; TRBD1 matches at 7 bases. The CDR3 runs to 14 residues. Germline V gives CDR1 LGHDT, CDR2 YNNKEL (reference sequence). CDR3 sequence (DNA): TGTACCAGCAGCCCCTACAGGGGATCAGATACGCAGTATTTT. It codes for CTSSPYRGSDTQYF.

This clonotype has only a few counts. The chain recombines TRBV24-1 with TRBJ2-1, with 10 bases identical to TRBD2. The germline gives CDR1 KGHDR, CDR2 SFDVKD. V trimming: 2 bases; J trimming: 1 base; junction bases outside the gene matches: 4. The CDR3 length is 17 residues. CDR3 nucleotides: TGTGCCACCAGTGATTCTAGCGGGGGACGTTCCTACAATGAGCAGTTCTTC. Protein product: CATSDSSGGRSYNEQFF.

This clonotype has more than one count but fewer than ten. The chain has TRBV28 and TRBJ2-7, with TRBD1 matching 8 bases. The V gene's germline CDR1 is MDHEN and CDR2 SYDVKM. V lost 2 bases to trimming and J lost 2 bases; unmatched junction nucleotides: 8. The CDR3 covers 16 residues. The DNA for the CDR3 is TGTGCCAGCAGTTTAAACGGACAGGGAATCACCTACGAGCAGTACTTC. Translating it yields CASSLNGQGITYEQYF. The full variable domain, rest sourced from reference TRBV28 and TRBJ2-7, is DVKVTQSSRYLVKRTGEKVFLECVQDMDHENMFWYRQDPGLGLRLIYFSYDVKMKEKGDIPEGYSVSREKKERFSLILESASTNQTSMYLCASSLNGQGITYEQYFGPGTRLTVT.

This chain links TRBV7-2 with TRBJ2-1, with D unresolved. This CDR3 is built from 15 residues. Germline V gene sequence: CDR1 SGHTA, CDR2 FQGNSA. The V and J ends lost 1 base and 9 bases respectively, with 16 bases between them. The CDR3 DNA reads as TGTGCCAGCAGCTTAGAGGGATCCACCCGGCGTGAGCAGTTCTTC. This codes for CASSLEGSTRREQFF. Filled out from reference TRBV7-2 and TRBJ2-1, the complete variable domain reads GAGVSQSPSNKVTEKGKDVELRCDPISGHTALYWYRQSLGQGLEFLIYFQGNSAPDKSGLPSDRFSAERTGGSVSTLTIQRTQQEDSAVYLCASSLEGSTRREQFFGPGTRLTVL.

The chain uses TRBV5-1 and TRBJ2-3; D gene ambiguous. Germline V gene sequence: CDR1 SGHRS, CDR2 YFSETQ. The CDR3 is 14 residues long. V lost 6 bases to trimming and J lost 1 base, with 12 bases between them. The CDR3 protein is CASNSGPGTDTQYF. In DNA form, the CDR3 reads TGCGCCAGCAACTCGGGCCCCGGCACAGATACGCAGTATTTT. Combining the CDR3 with reference TRBV5-1 and TRBJ2-3 gives the whole variable domain KAGVTQTPRYLIKTRGQQVTLSCSPISGHRSVSWYQQTPGQGLQFLFEYFSETQRNKGNFPGRFSGRQFSNSRSEMNVSTLELGDSALYLCASNSGPGTDTQYFGPGTRLTVL.

The sample holds a few counts of this clonotype. The rearrangement uses TRBV2 and TRBJ2-7; D is unclear. Germline CDR1 is SNHLY and CDR2 is FYNNEI. The CDR3 is made up of 15 amino acids. V lost 5 bases to trimming and J lost 3 bases, with 17 bases between them. The CDR3 nucleotides read TGTGCCAGCAGTCGGACCGCCCTGGGGAACTACGAGCAGTACTTC. Translating it yields CASSRTALGNYEQYF.

This sequence joins TRBV7-2 and TRBJ2-3, with 9 nucleotides matching TRBD2. Looked up from germline, CDR1 is SGHTA and CDR2 is FQGNSA. The CDR3 sequence is 19 residues long. J lost 3 bases, V lost 4 bases, and 17 bases had no gene match. The CDR3 protein is CASSSGRVGTSRETDTQYF. DNA for the CDR3: TGTGCCAGCAGCTCGGGGCGGGTGGGGACTAGCCGAGAAACAGATACGCAGTATTTT.

This clonotype has a handful of counts. This rearrangement joins TRBV6-2 or TRBV6-3 to TRBJ2-3, with 8 bases fitting TRBD1. This CDR3 comprises 20 residues. V lost 2 bases, J lost 2 bases, and 18 bases stayed unmatched. The germline CDR1 and CDR2 sequences are MNHEY and SVGEGT. The CDR3 bases are TGTGCCAGCAGTTACGGAGCTGTAATAGAGTCGGGACAGGTCACAGATACGCAGTATTTT. Its translation: CASSYGAVIESGQVTDTQYF.

This clonotype is a singleton in its sample. This chain joins TRBV20-1 and TRBJ2-1; 8 bases agree with TRBD2. The CDR3 contains 15 residues. Germline V CDR1 and CDR2: DFQATT, SNEGSKA (reference sequence). V gave up 4 bases and J gave up 5 bases; unmatched junction bases: 10. The CDR3 bases are TGCAGTGCTAACGGCGGGGGGTTAAAAGACAATGAGCAGTTCTTC. It encodes CSANGGGLKDNEQFF.

The chain couples TRBV6-5 to TRBJ1-1; D is unresolved. This CDR3 is built from 15 residues. Germline V gene sequence: CDR1 MNHEY, CDR2 SVGAGI. V lost 0 bases and J lost 0, with 8 bases in between. Written as DNA, the CDR3 is TGTGCCAGCAGTTACTCGGTCAGCATGAACACTGAAGCTTTCTTT. Translating gives CASSYSVSMNTEAFF.

This clonotype showed up many times. The chain has TRBV7-3 and TRBJ2-3; TRBD2 agrees at 11 bases. This CDR3 region has 15 residues. CDR1 and CDR2 from the germline V gene are SGHTA and FQGTGA. The J segment lost 1 base and the V segment lost 3 bases, leaving 0 bases of the junction unmatched. This CDR3 is CASSFSGGGTDTQYF. CDR3 nucleotides: TGTGCCAGCAGCTTTAGCGGGGGGGGCACAGATACGCAGTATTTT.

The chain couples TRBV7-9 to TRBJ1-2; 7 bases match TRBD1. J gave up 6 bases and V 9 bases, and 10 bases lay outside the gene matches. The CDR3 length is 13 residues. Per the germline V gene, CDR1 is SEHNR and CDR2 is FQNEAQ (reference sequence). The CDR3 region has the DNA TGTGCCAGTGAGCCAGGGGGTCGAGATGGCTACACCTTC. Translating gives CASEPGGRDGYTF.

CDR3 DNA sequence: TGTGCCAGCAGTTACTTTCCGGGACAGATGAACACTGAAGCTTTCTTT. Translation: CASSYFPGQMNTEAFF. J is TRBJ1-1 and V is TRBV6-2 or TRBV6-3; 7 bases are a match to TRBD1. The CDR3 contains 16 residues. The germline V gene encodes CDR1 MNHEY and CDR2 SVGEGT. V lost 1 base, J lost 0 bases, and 5 bases stayed unmatched.

This clonotype was detected only a few times. This rearrangement joins TRBV28 to TRBJ2-1; the match to TRBD1 covers 10 bases. The J segment lost 5 bases and the V segment lost 6 bases, leaving 7 bases of the junction unmatched. Germline CDR1 and CDR2: MDHEN and SYDVKM. The CDR3 loop spans 15 amino acids. The CDR3 protein is CASSQIGQGDNEQFF. CDR3 bases: TGTGCCAGCAGCCAGATCGGACAGGGGGACAATGAGCAGTTCTTC.

The chain uses TRBV4-3 and TRBJ1-1, with a weak D call TRBD1 (6 bases). The V gene's germline CDR1 is LGHNA and CDR2 YSLEER. Trimming left V 3 bases short and J 8 bases short, with 13 bases between. This CDR3 comprises 13 residues. Here the CDR3 DNA reads TGCGCCAGCAGCCAGGGGGCGAGCAGCGAAGCTTTCTTT. This sequence encodes CASSQGASSEAFF.

This clonotype was counted between two and nine times. The V and J genes are TRBV7-2 and TRBJ2-5; no clear D gene. CDR1 is SGHTA and CDR2 is FQGNSA in the germline V gene. This CDR3 region has 13 residues. V dropped 3 bases and J dropped 4 bases, with 9 bases sitting between them. The DNA of the CDR3 is TGTGCCAGCAGCTTTGGGTTTGTAGAGACCCAGTACTTC. Residues: CASSFGFVETQYF. The full variable domain, rest sourced from reference TRBV7-2 and TRBJ2-5, is GAGVSQSPSNKVTEKGKDVELRCDPISGHTALYWYRQSLGQGLEFLIYFQGNSAPDKSGLPSDRFSAERTGGSVSTLTIQRTQQEDSAVYLCASSFGFVETQYFGPGTRLLVL.

The chain couples TRBV6-5 to TRBJ2-7; D uncertain. The V and J ends lost 0 bases and 3 bases respectively, with 9 bases between them. The CDR3 runs to 14 residues. Germline-derived CDR1 and CDR2 are MNHEY and SVGAGI. CDR3 DNA sequence: TGTGCCAGCAGTTACTCGCAACCCATCTACGAGCAGTACTTC. Its protein is CASSYSQPIYEQYF.

This clonotype was counted only a few times. The V call is TRBV24-1, the J call TRBJ1-5; the match to TRBD1 covers 7 bases. The germline gives CDR1 KGHDR, CDR2 SFDVKD. The CDR3 consists of 16 residues. V gave up 4 bases and J gave up 2 bases; unmatched junction bases: 7. The CDR3 loop reads CATSDPRTGGNQPQHF. The CDR3 bases are TGTGCCACCAGTGACCCCCGGACAGGAGGCAATCAGCCCCAGCATTTT.

The chain employs TRBV7-3 and TRBJ1-1; D is unresolved. The CDR3 is 12 residues long. Germline CDR1 SGHTA, CDR2 FQGTGA. V was cut by 5 bases and J by 7 bases, with 11 bases left in between. The CDR3 DNA reads as TGTGCCAGCAGCCCGGCAAGCGGTGAAGCTTTCTTT. Translation: CASSPASGEAFF.